A selection of T cell receptor beta chains follows, all from one sample in a study of blood T cell repertoires in COVID-19. Only in-frame clones appear in the TCRdb table, and some are missing; sequencing was by immunoSEQ multiplex PCR. The sample consists of hundreds of thousands of clones, 84% of them appearing once. Sample: PBMCs or T cells enriched from blood (not recorded which). These receptors were obtained from a woman aged 40 to 50 who had recovered from COVID-19. The CDR3 runs from the conserved cysteine through the conserved F or W. Each record gives: D gene, J gene, V gene, clone size, CDR3 DNA, CDR3 protein. The D gene is left open where the match is weak. Not all rows give a size; the values are once, few, many and, for expanded clones, a class.

D: TRBD1
J: TRBJ1-2
V: TRBV12-3/TRBV12-4
size: NA
DNA: TGTGCCAGCAGTGTCGGTCGGGACAGGGAAAGCGCCTTC
CDR3: CASSVGRDRESAF

D: NA
J: TRBJ2-3
V: TRBV21-1
size: NA
DNA: TGTGCCAGCAGCGTAGGCGGGGATACTTCTAGCACAGATACGCAGTATTTT
CDR3: CASSVGGDTSSTDTQYF

D: NA
J: TRBJ1-1
V: TRBV27
size: NA
DNA: TGTGCCAGCAGTAAACGGACAGCTGGGGGGGGGACTGAAGCTTTCTTT
CDR3: CASSKRTAGGGTEAFF

D: TRBD2
J: TRBJ2-1
V: TRBV7-2
size: NA
DNA: TGTGCCAGCAGCTTAAGGTCTGGCGGGAGGGCCGAGGAGCAGTTCTTC
CDR3: CASSLRSGGRAEEQFF

D: NA
J: TRBJ2-5
V: TRBV3-1/TRBV3-2
size: NA
DNA: TGTGCCAGCAGCGGATTGCGGGAGACCCAGTACTTC
CDR3: CASSGLRETQYF

D: NA
J: TRBJ1-2
V: TRBV11-2
size: NA
DNA: TGTGCCAGCAGCTTATTGCGTCGATATGGCTACACCTTC
CDR3: CASSLLRRYGYTF

D: TRBD1
J: TRBJ1-2
V: TRBV5-1
size: NA
DNA: TGCGCCAGCAGTCTACCCGCAGGGGGCGATGGCTACACCTTC
CDR3: CASSLPAGGDGYTF

D: NA
J: TRBJ2-3
V: TRBV6-2/TRBV6-3
size: NA
DNA: TGTGCCAGCAGTAAGACGAGGGAGTTGGATACGCAGTATTTT
CDR3: CASSKTRELDTQYF

D: NA
J: TRBJ2-7
V: TRBV6-1
size: NA
DNA: TGTGCCAGCAGTGAAGCGGGACACTCCTACGAGCAGTACTTC
CDR3: CASSEAGHSYEQYF

D: NA
J: TRBJ2-7
V: TRBV19
size: once
DNA: TGTGCCAGTAGCCGCAGAGGGATTGCCTACGAGCAGTACTTC
CDR3: CASSRRGIAYEQYF

D: TRBD2
J: TRBJ2-1
V: TRBV24-1
size: NA
DNA: TGTGCCACCAGTTATGTAGCGGGTGGTGAGCAGTTCTTC
CDR3: CATSYVAGGEQFF

D: TRBD1
J: TRBJ2-4
V: TRBV7-9
size: NA
DNA: TGTGCCAGCAGCTCCGGACAGGGGGGTCCCCTCGGGGCCAAAAACATTCAGTACTTC
CDR3: CASSSGQGGPLGAKNIQYF

D: NA
J: TRBJ2-2
V: TRBV30
size: few
DNA: TGTGCCTGGAGTGTAGGTGGGAGCGACACCGGGGAGCTGTTTTTT
CDR3: CAWSVGGSDTGELFF

D: TRBD1
J: TRBJ2-1
V: TRBV6-5
size: few
DNA: TGTGCCAGCAGTTACGACAGGGCGAACAACAATGAGCAGTTCTTC
CDR3: CASSYDRANNNEQFF

D: TRBD1
J: TRBJ1-5
V: TRBV2
size: NA
DNA: TGTGCCAGCACGGGGACAGGGGGCTTACAGCCCCAGCATTTT
CDR3: CASTGTGGLQPQHF